These 5 T cell receptor beta chains were all obtained from the same sample, sequenced in a study of CD4 T cells in relation to SARS-CoV-2 and coronaviruses. These TCRs are of unknown antigen specificity. Libraries were prepared by immunoSEQ multiplex PCR; TCRdb keeps only in-frame clonotypes and omits some of them. This sample has about 43,000 clones, with roughly 82% found just once. The specimen sequenced was naive CD4+ T cells from PBMCs, cultured in vitro. Indicated subset: naive CD4+ T cells isolated by negative enrichment. These receptors were collected from an adult with COVID-19.

J is TRBJ1-1 and V is TRBV12-3 or TRBV12-4, with D perhaps matching TRBD1 (5 bases). Between the trimmed V and J ends, which lost 5 bases and 0 bases, there was a span of 7 bases. The CDR3 consists of 13 residues. The DNA of the CDR3 is TGTGCCAGCAGTCCGACAGTGAACACTGAAGCTTTCTTT. Amino acids: CASSPTVNTEAFF.

This chain uses TRBV4-1 with TRBJ2-7; no firm D call. Germline-derived CDR1 and CDR2 are MGHRA and YSYEKL. Deletions cut 4 bases from V and 3 bases from J, with 10 bases between. The CDR3 runs 13 residues. CDR3 sequence: CASSRNADYEQYF. CDR3 sequence (DNA): TGCGCCAGCAGCCGTAATGCCGACTACGAGCAGTACTTC.

This sequence joins TRBV18 and TRBJ2-7; D gene unclear. The CDR3 length is 14 residues. V lost 4 bases and J lost 1, with 11 bases in between. Germline V gene sequence: CDR1 KGHSH, CDR2 LQKENI. CDR3 loop: CASSLSRVSYEQYF. The CDR3 DNA is TGTGCCAGCTCACTCTCTCGGGTTTCCTACGAGCAGTACTTC.

V and J are TRBV2 and TRBJ2-7; D is undetermined. Germline loops: CDR1 SNHLY, CDR2 FYNNEI. Trimming removed 2 bases from V and 5 bases from J, with 7 bases in between. The CDR3 extends over 12 amino acids. The CDR3: CASSEWSDEQYF. The CDR3 DNA reads TGTGCCAGCAGTGAATGGTCGGACGAGCAGTACTTC. The whole variable domain, remainder taken from reference TRBV2 and TRBJ2-7, is EPEVTQTPSHQVTQMGQEVILRCVPISNHLYFYWYRQILGQKVEFLVSFYNNEISEKSEIFDDQFSVERPDGSNFTLKIRSTKLEDSAMYFCASSEWSDEQYFGPGTRLTVT.

The genes are TRBV7-2 and TRBJ2-7, with TRBD2 matching 8 bases. The CDR3 loop spans 16 amino acids. Germline V gives CDR1 SGHTA, CDR2 FQGNSA. With 1 base clipped from V and 0 bases from J, the junction kept 5 bases outside the gene matches. Here the CDR3 reads CASSLDGGGTSYEQYF. The CDR3, as DNA: TGTGCCAGCAGCTTAGACGGCGGGGGGACCTCCTACGAGCAGTACTTC.